The entry below gives a single T cell receptor beta chain sequence along with its context. Its target is not known. The data are from a study of immune cell composition in non-small cell lung cancer. Study-wide background: Tumours were mainly lung adenocarcinoma or squamous cell carcinoma. Study outcomes and limitations: Overall clonality, unlike maximal tumour-associated clone frequency, did not predict TIL reactivity. Tumour TCR-beta clonality showed no significant link to smoking pack-years.

Generated by immunoSEQ multiplex PCR, the TCRdb table keeps only in-frame clones and is missing some. The repertoire includes about 1,000 clones, roughly four fifths of them detected once, and roughly 21% sits in the top ten. The CDR3 is 13 residues long. V was clipped by 7 bases and J by 9 bases; unmatched bases: 11. Germline V gene data show CDR1 as SGHRS and CDR2 as YFSETQ. The normal lung sample lay at least 3 cm, and maximally far, from the tumour. Sequencing was performed on non-adjacent lung tissue. The sequence was collected from a human donor with non-small cell lung cancer. V and J are TRBV5-1 and TRBJ2-3; TRBD2 matches 7 bases. In DNA form, the CDR3 reads TGCGCCAGCGGACGAGGAGGGGAGGGGACGCAGTATTTT. Residues: CASGRGGEGTQYF.